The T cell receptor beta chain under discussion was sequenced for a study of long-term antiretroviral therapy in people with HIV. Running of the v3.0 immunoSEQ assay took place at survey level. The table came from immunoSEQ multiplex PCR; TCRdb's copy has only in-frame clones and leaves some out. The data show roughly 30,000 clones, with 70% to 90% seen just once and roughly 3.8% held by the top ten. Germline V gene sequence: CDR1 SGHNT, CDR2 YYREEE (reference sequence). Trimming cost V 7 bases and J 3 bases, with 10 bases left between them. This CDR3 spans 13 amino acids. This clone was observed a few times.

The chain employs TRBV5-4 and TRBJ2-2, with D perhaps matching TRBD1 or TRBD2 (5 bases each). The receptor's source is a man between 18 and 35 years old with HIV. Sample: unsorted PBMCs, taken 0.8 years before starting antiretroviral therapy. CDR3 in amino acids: CASRRGDTGELFF. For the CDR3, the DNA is TGTGCCAGCCGGCGAGGGGACACCGGGGAGCTGTTTTTT.